These 3 T cell receptor beta chains were all obtained from the same sample, sequenced in a study of blood T cell repertoires in COVID-19. Sequencing was performed with immunoSEQ multiplex PCR; in TCRdb, only in-frame clones are kept and a portion is missing. Here the sample spans about 130,000 clones, roughly 83% being singletons. Sequencing used PBMCs or T cells enriched from blood (not recorded which). The receptors come from a middle-aged man who had recovered from COVID-19.

This chain's CDR3 is CASNQGQGILPLHF. In DNA form, the CDR3 reads TGTGCCAGTAATCAAGGACAGGGGATTTTACCCCTCCACTTT. The chain links TRBV19 to TRBJ1-6; TRBD1 agrees at 9 bases. Germline loops: CDR1 LNHDA, CDR2 SQIVND (reference sequence). The CDR3 is made up of 14 amino acids. The V gene end was trimmed by 7 bases and the J gene end by 12 bases; junction bases not matched to a gene: 10.

V and J are TRBV3-1 (or the pseudogene TRBV3-2) and TRBJ2-7; D not resolved. Germline CDR1 and CDR2: LGHDT and YNNKEL (reference sequence). The CDR3 sequence is 11 residues long. V was clipped by 4 bases and J by 5 bases, with 6 bases between them. Here the CDR3 DNA reads TGTGCCAGCAGCCGCGGCGACGAGCAGTACTTC. Translated: CASSRGDEQYF.

On this clone itself: A read error may produce the germline difference seen at one junction end. The rearrangement uses TRBV7-7 and TRBJ2-3; TRBD2 matches 13 bases. This CDR3 spans 16 amino acids. CDR1 SSHAT and CDR2 FNYEAQ come from the germline V gene (reference sequence). Here the CDR3 DNA reads TGTGCTAGCAGCCCAGGGACTAGCGGGGGCACAGATACGCAGTATTTT. This translates into CASSPGTSGGTDTQYF.